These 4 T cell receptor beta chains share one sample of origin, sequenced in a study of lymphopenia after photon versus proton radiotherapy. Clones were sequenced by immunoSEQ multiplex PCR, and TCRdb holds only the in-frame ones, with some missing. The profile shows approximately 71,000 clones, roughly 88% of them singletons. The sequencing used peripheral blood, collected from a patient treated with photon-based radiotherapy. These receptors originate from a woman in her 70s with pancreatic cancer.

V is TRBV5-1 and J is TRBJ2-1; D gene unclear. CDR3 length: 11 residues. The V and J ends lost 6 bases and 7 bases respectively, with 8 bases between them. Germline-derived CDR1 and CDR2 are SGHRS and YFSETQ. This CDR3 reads CASNIGNEQFF. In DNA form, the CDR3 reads TGCGCCAGCAATATCGGGAATGAGCAGTTCTTC.

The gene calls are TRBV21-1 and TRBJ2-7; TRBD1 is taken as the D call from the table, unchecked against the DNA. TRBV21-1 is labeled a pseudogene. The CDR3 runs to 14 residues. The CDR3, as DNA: TGTGCCAGCAGCTACCCGGGACAGAGCTACGAGCAGTACTTC. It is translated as CASSYPGQSYEQYF.

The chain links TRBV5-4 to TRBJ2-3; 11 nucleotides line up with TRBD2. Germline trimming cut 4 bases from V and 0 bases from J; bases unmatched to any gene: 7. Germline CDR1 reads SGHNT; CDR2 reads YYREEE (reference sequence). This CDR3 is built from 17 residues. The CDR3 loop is CASSPPGLAASTDTQYF. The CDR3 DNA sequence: TGTGCCAGCAGCCCACCGGGACTAGCGGCTAGCACAGATACGCAGTATTTT.

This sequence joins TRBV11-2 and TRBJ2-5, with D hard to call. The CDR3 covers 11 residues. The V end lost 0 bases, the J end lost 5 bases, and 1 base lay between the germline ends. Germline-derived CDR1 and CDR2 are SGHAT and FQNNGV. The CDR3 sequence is CASSLDETQYF. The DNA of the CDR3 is TGTGCCAGCAGCTTAGATGAGACCCAGTACTTC.